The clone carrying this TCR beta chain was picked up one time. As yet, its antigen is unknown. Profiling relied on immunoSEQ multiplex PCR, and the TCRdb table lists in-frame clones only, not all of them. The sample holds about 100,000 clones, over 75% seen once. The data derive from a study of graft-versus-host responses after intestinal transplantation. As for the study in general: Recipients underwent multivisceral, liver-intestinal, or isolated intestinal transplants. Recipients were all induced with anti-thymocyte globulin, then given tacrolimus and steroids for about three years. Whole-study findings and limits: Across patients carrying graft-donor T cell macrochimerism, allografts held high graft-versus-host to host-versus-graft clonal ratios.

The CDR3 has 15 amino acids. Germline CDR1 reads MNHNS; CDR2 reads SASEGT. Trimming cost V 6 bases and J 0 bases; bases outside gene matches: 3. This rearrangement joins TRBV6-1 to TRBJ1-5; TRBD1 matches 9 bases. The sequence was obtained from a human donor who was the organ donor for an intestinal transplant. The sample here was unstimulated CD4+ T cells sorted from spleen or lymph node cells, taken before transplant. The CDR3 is CASRGDRASNQPQHF. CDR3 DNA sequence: TGTGCCAGCAGAGGGGACAGGGCTAGCAATCAGCCCCAGCATTTT.